This T cell receptor (beta chain) is from a study of cytomegalovirus exposure and HLA in healthy donors. Study as a whole: Most genotyped donors, about four fifths of some 400, had Caucasian-associated genetic ancestry. Findings and limits, study-wide: A later analysis found that most CMV-associated TCR beta chains appeared HLA-restricted. A prior analysis recorded that most TCR beta V segments were productive about 90% or about 30% of the time.

PCR amplification relied on 60 Vbeta primers (plus 13 Jbeta primers). The protocol was immunoSEQ multiplex PCR, while the TCRdb copy is restricted to in-frame clones and leaves out a portion. This table holds fewer than 200,000 clones, around 75% found once. Germline values: CDR1 MNHEY, CDR2 SVGAGI. V was clipped by 6 bases and J by 3 bases; unmatched bases: 4. CDR3 size: 15 residues. As for this clone: Its antigen is undetermined.

Each donor was nominally healthy when sampled (though unrecorded immune exposures were likely). V and J are TRBV6-5 and TRBJ2-1; TRBD2 agrees at 11 bases. Sequencing input: PBMCs. This sequence was found in a female donor in good health and CMV-seronegative. CDR3: CASSRLAGNYNEQFF. As DNA, the CDR3 is TGTGCCAGCAGCAGACTAGCGGGAAACTACAATGAGCAGTTCTTC.